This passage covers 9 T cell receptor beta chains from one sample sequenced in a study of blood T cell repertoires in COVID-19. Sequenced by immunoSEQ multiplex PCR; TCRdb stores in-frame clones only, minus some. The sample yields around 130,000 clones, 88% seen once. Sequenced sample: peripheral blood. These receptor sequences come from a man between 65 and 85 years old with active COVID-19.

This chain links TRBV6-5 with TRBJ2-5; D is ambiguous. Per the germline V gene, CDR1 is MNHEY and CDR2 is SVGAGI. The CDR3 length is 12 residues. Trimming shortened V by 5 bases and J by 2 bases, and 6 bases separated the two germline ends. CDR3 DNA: TGTGCCAGCAGTCGACAACAAGAGACCCAGTACTTC. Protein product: CASSRQQETQYF.

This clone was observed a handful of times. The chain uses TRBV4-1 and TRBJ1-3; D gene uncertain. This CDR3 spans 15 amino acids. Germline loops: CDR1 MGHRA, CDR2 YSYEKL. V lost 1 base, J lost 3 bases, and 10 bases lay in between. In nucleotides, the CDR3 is TGCGCCAGCAGCCAAGTGGAGGGCCTTGGAAACACCATATATTTT. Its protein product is CASSQVEGLGNTIYF.

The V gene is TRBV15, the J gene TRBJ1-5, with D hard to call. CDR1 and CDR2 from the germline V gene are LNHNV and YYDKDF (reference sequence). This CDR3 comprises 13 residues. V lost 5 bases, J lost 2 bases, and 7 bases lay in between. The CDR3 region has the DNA TGTGCCACCAGCTTATCGGGCAATCAGCCCCAGCATTTT. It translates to CATSLSGNQPQHF.

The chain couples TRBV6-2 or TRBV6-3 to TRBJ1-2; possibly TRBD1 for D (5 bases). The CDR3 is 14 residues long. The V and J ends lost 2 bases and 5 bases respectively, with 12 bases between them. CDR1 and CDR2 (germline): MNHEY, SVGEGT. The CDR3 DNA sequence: TGTGCCAGCAGTTACCGGGCAGCAGGGTATGGCTACACCTTC. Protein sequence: CASSYRAAGYGYTF.

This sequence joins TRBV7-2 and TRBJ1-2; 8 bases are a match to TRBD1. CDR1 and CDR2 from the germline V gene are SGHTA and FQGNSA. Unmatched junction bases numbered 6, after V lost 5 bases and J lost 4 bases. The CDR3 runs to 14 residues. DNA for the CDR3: TGTGCCAGCAGCCTAAGGACAGGGTCCTATGGCTACACCTTC. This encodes CASSLRTGSYGYTF.

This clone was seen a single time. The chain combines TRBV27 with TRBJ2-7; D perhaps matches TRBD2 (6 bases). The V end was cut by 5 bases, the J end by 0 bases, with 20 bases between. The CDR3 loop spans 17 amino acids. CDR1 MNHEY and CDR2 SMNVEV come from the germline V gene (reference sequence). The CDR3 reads CASSPRGGTLYSYEQYF. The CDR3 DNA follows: TGTGCCAGCAGTCCTCGCGGAGGGACCCTATACTCCTACGAGCAGTACTTC.

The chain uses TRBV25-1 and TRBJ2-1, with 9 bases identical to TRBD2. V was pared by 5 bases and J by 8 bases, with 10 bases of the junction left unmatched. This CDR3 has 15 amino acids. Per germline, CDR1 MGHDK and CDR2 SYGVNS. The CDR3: CASSKLAGSEDEQFF. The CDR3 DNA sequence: TGTGCCAGCAGTAAGCTAGCGGGATCAGAGGATGAGCAGTTCTTC.

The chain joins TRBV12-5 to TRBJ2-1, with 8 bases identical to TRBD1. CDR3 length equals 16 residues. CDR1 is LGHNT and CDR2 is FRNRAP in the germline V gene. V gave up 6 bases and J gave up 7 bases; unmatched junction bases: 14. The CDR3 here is CASGQDRGSRQNEQFF. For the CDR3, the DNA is TGTGCTAGTGGGCAAGACAGGGGCTCGCGACAGAATGAGCAGTTCTTC.

CDR3 sequence: CASSRSSTDTQYF. In DNA form, the CDR3 reads TGTGCCAGCAGTCGGAGCTCCACAGATACGCAGTATTTT. This chain joins TRBV9 and TRBJ2-3; D remains ambiguous. The V gene's germline CDR1 is SGDLS and CDR2 YYNGEE. Trimming cost V 5 bases and J 2 bases, with 9 bases left between them. There are 13 residues in the CDR3.